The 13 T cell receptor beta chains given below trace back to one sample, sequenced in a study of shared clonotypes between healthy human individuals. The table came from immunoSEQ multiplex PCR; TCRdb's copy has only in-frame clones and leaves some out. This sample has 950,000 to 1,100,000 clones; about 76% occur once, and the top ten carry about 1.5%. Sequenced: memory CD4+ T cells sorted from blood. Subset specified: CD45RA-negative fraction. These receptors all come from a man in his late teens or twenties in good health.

The CDR3 reads CAWSVRSTSGNTIYF. For the CDR3, the DNA is TGTGCCTGGAGTGTACGGTCGACCTCTGGAAACACCATATATTTT. The rearrangement links TRBV30 to TRBJ1-3; no reliable D call. Trimming removed 0 bases at V and 0 bases at J, with 9 bases between. The V gene's germline CDR1 is GTSNPN and CDR2 SVGIG (reference sequence). This CDR3 contains 15 residues.

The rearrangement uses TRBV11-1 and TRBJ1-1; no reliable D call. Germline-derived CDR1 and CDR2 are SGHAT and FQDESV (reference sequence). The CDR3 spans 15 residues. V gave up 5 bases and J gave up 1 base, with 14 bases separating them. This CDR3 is CASSHRRVWNTEAFF. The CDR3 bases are TGTGCCAGCAGCCACCGACGCGTATGGAACACTGAAGCTTTCTTT.

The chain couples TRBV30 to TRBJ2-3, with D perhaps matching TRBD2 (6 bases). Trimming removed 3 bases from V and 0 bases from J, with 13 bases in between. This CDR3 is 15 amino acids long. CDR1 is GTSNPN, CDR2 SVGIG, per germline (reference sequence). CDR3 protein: CAWSTGTRSTDTQYF. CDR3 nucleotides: TGTGCCTGGAGCACCGGGACTCGTAGCACAGATACGCAGTATTTT.

The CDR3 coding sequence is TGTGCCAGCAGCGCCAACCGAGGAGGGCCACCGACCCAGTACTTC. This encodes CASSANRGGPPTQYF. The chain joins TRBV6-1 to TRBJ2-5; a weak D match, TRBD2 (6 bases). Germline lookup yields CDR1 MNHNS and CDR2 SASEGT. This CDR3 is 15 amino acids long. The V and J ends lost 6 bases and 7 bases respectively, with 21 bases between them.

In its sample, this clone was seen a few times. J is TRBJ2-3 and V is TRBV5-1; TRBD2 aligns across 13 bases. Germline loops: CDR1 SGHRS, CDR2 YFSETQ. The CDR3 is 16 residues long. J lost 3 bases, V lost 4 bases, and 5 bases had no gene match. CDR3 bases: TGCGCCAGCAGCCCCGGGACTAGCGGGGATACAGATACGCAGTATTTT. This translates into CASSPGTSGDTDTQYF.

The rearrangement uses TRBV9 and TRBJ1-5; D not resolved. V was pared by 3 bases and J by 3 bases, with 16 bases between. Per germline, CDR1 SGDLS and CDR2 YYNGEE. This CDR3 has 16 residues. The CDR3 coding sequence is TGTGCCAGCAGCGAAGGGTCTGGCAGCAACAATCAGCCCCAGCATTTT. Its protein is CASSEGSGSNNQPQHF.

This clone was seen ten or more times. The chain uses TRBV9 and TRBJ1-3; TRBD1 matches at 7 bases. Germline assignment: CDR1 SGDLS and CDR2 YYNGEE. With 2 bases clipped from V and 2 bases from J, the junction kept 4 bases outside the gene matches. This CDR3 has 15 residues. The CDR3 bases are TGTGCCAGCAGCGTCACAACAGGGGCTGGAAACACCATATATTTT. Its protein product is CASSVTTGAGNTIYF.

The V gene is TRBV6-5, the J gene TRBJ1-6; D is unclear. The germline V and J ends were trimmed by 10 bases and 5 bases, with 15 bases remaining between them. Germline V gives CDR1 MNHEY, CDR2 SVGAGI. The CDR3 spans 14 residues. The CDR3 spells CATSLVQNNSPLHF. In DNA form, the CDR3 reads TGTGCCACCTCACTAGTTCAAAATAATTCACCCCTCCACTTT.

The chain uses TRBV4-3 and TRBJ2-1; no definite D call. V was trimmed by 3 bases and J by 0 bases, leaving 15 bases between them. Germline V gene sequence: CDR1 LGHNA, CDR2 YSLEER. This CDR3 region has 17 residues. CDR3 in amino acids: CASSQTLTANSYNEQFF. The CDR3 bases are TGCGCCAGCAGCCAGACATTAACGGCCAACTCCTACAATGAGCAGTTCTTC.

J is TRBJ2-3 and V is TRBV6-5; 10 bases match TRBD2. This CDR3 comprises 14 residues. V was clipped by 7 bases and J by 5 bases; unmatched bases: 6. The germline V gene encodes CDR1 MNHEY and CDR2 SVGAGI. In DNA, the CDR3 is TGTGCCAGCAATAGCGGGAGGCTGGGAGATACGCAGTATTTT. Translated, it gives CASNSGRLGDTQYF.

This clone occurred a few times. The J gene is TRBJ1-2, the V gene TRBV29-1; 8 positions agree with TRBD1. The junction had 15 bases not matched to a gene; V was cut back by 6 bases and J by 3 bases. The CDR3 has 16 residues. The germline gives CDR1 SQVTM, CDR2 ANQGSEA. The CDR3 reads CSVDSRGQGKDYGYTF. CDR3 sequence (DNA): TGCAGCGTAGACTCTCGAGGACAGGGAAAGGACTATGGCTACACCTTC.

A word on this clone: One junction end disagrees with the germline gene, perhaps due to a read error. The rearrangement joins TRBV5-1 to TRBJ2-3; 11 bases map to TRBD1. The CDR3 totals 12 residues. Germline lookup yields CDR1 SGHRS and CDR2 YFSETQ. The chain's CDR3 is CASSPGQGAANF. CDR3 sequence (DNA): TGCGCCAGCAGCCCAGGACAGGGGGCGGCAAATTTT.

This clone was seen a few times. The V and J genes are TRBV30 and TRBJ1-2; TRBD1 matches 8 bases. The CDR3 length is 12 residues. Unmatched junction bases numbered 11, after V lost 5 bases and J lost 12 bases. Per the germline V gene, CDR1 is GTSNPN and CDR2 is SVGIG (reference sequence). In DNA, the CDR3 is TGTGCCTGGGGCCGGACAGGGATTAATAACACCTTC. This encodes CAWGRTGINNTF.